These T cell receptor beta chains were read from a single sample in a study of blood T cell repertoires in COVID-19. The protocol was immunoSEQ multiplex PCR, while the TCRdb copy is restricted to in-frame clones and leaves out a portion. This table holds about 79,000 clones, 80% to 90% found once. The sample was peripheral blood. The receptor source for this set is a man in his 70s with active or convalescent COVID-19. CDR3s leave out the opening cysteine and the closing phenylalanine or tryptophan.

V: TRBV7-9
J: TRBJ1-2
CDR3: ASSSAGLSGYT

V: TRBV6-5
J: TRBJ2-3
CDR3: ASTRDRADTQY

V: TRBV19
J: TRBJ1-5
CDR3: ASSLRTGGSQPQH

V: TRBV5-1
J: TRBJ1-4
CDR3: ASSNGQGNEKLF

V: TRBV5-8
J: TRBJ2-1
CDR3: ASSSGQGSNEQF

V: TRBV5-1
J: TRBJ2-3
CDR3: ASNPLAGGAWNTDTQY

V: TRBV9
J: TRBJ2-3
CDR3: ASSGGEGTDTQY

V: TRBV6-5
J: TRBJ1-2
CDR3: ASSYRGQVDGYT

V: TRBV2
J: TRBJ1-2
CDR3: ASSEDRTGGGYT

V: TRBV6-2/TRBV6-3
J: TRBJ1-5
CDR3: ASSYSSRTSTGARSNQPQH

V: TRBV2
J: TRBJ2-5
CDR3: ASSGGTYVVKETQY

V: TRBV5-5
J: TRBJ2-2
CDR3: ASRTMAGELF

V: TRBV20-1
J: TRBJ2-5
CDR3: SASRLAGKETQY

V: TRBV5-1
J: TRBJ1-3
CDR3: ASSTGSGGSGNTIY

V: TRBV18
J: TRBJ1-2
CDR3: ASSPGTGEGSYGYT

V: TRBV7-2
J: TRBJ2-7
CDR3: ASSATGTTSSYEQY

V: TRBV10-3
J: TRBJ2-7
CDR3: ALQVDSTYEQY

V: TRBV28
J: TRBJ1-2
CDR3: ASSLYRGLYGYT

V: TRBV10-1
J: TRBJ2-4
CDR3: ASSAPSGRPRRAKNIQY

V: TRBV6-5
J: TRBJ2-3
CDR3: ASVRQGTDTQY

V: TRBV10-3
J: TRBJ1-2
CDR3: AVQGWRRDGYT

V: TRBV28
J: TRBJ1-1
CDR3: ASSSGSEAF

V: TRBV4-1
J: TRBJ2-5
CDR3: ASSQEAGHSDQETQY

V: TRBV30
J: TRBJ2-2
CDR3: AWGAPGTQNTGELF

V: TRBV5-6
J: TRBJ2-1
CDR3: ASSSDWGRTGEQF

V: TRBV7-6
J: TRBJ2-1
CDR3: ASSLAGSSYNEQF

V: TRBV30
J: TRBJ2-1
CDR3: AWSGRTSGKYEQF

V: TRBV6-6
J: TRBJ2-7
CDR3: ASKWDRAYEQY

V: TRBV19
J: TRBJ1-2
CDR3: ASSFDSVNYGYT

V: TRBV30
J: TRBJ2-7
CDR3: AWSLKIAGGLSYEQY

V: TRBV5-8
J: TRBJ1-1
CDR3: ASSLVLLNTEAF

V: TRBV6-1
J: TRBJ2-7
CDR3: ASSEVVGAYEQY

V: TRBV20-1
J: TRBJ1-2
CDR3: SASTGTNYGYT

V: TRBV6-5
J: TRBJ1-2
CDR3: ASSLTGAAGGYT

V: TRBV28
J: TRBJ1-3
CDR3: ASSHRDRGNTIY

V: TRBV20-1
J: TRBJ1-5
CDR3: SASMAGDQPQH

V: TRBV19
J: TRBJ1-2
CDR3: ASSTPFRQGRFGYT

V: TRBV11-2
J: TRBJ2-3
CDR3: ASSPGGGGTDTQY

V: TRBV6-2/TRBV6-3
J: TRBJ1-1
CDR3: ASSYTGGYTEAF

V: TRBV19
J: TRBJ2-3
CDR3: ATTTSGGFSDTQY

V: TRBV7-9
J: TRBJ2-1
CDR3: ASSLRRSTTYNEQF

V: TRBV6-2/TRBV6-3
J: TRBJ2-4
CDR3: ASGQGQAKNIQY

V: TRBV28
J: TRBJ1-5
CDR3: ASSPRWRGDQPQH

V: TRBV19
J: TRBJ2-5
CDR3: ASSPTSSDLQTQY

V: TRBV27
J: TRBJ2-2
CDR3: ASSLGDWTGELF

V: TRBV5-6
J: TRBJ1-3
CDR3: ASSFWTGRNTIY

V: TRBV28
J: TRBJ2-2
CDR3: ASRSQGAPGELF

V: TRBV4-1
J: TRBJ2-1
CDR3: ASSQVFRAAGNEQF

V: TRBV7-2
J: TRBJ1-2
CDR3: ASSLRTGGNYGYT

V: TRBV7-9
J: TRBJ2-5
CDR3: ASSTQLAGVETQY

V: TRBV13
J: TRBJ2-6
CDR3: ASSSPRGANVLT

V: TRBV18
J: TRBJ2-3
CDR3: ASSPLKGGRGHLVDTQY

V: TRBV5-1
J: TRBJ2-1
CDR3: ASSRGQGAVNEQF

V: TRBV27
J: TRBJ1-4
CDR3: ASSARGGYNEKLF

V: TRBV13
J: TRBJ2-3
CDR3: ASSLPPGRGPLPQY

V: TRBV28
J: TRBJ2-2
CDR3: ASSSSLAGHTGELF